A selection of T cell receptor beta chains follows, all from one sample in a study of blood T cell repertoires in COVID-19. This table comes from immunoSEQ multiplex PCR, and its TCRdb copy is limited to in-frame clones, with some not included. The sample has 200,000 to 300,000 clones, 86% seen once. The sequencing input was PBMCs or T cells enriched from blood (not recorded which). The receptors stem from a woman aged 18-30 years who had recovered from COVID-19. Both conserved end residues are part of each CDR3. The D gene is left open where the match is weak. Clone size is stated in some rows and not others, as once, few, many or a class when expanded.

clone_size j_call v_call d_call cdr3_aa cdr3_nt
NA TRBJ1-5 TRBV10-2 NA CASRWEENQPQHF TGCGCCAGCCGTTGGGAGGAAAATCAGCCCCAGCATTTT
NA TRBJ2-7 TRBV5-6 NA CASSWAGSVSYEQYF TGTGCCAGCAGCTGGGCAGGGTCGGTCTCCTACGAGCAGTACTTC
NA TRBJ1-1 TRBV10-3 NA CAISERTSLAAFF TGTGCCATCAGTGAGCGCACCTCCCTAGCGGCTTTCTTT
NA TRBJ2-7 TRBV9 NA CASSEAGRPPYEQYF TGTGCCAGCAGTGAGGCGGGACGGCCACCCTACGAGCAGTACTTC
few TRBJ2-1 TRBV4-2 TRBD2 CASSQDGAGGPYNEQFF TGTGCCAGCAGCCAAGATGGTGCGGGAGGCCCCTACAATGAGCAGTTCTTC
NA TRBJ2-7 TRBV11-2 NA CASSLGRDEQYF TGTGCCAGCAGCTTAGGGAGGGACGAGCAGTACTTC
NA TRBJ2-7 TRBV5-5 TRBD2 CASSLLAGVGKEQYF TGTGCCAGCAGCTTACTAGCGGGAGTAGGAAAAGAGCAGTACTTC
NA TRBJ2-3 TRBV19 TRBD2 CASSWGLLAGGPTSIPDTQYF TGTGCCAGTAGTTGGGGATTACTAGCGGGGGGGCCTACCTCTATCCCAGATACGCAGTATTTT
NA TRBJ1-1 TRBV5-1 NA CATNPEPGTPEAFF TGCGCCACCAACCCGGAGCCGGGGACTCCCGAAGCTTTCTTT
NA TRBJ2-1 TRBV7-9 TRBD1 CASSPQARDRYNEQFF TGTGCCAGCAGCCCTCAAGCCCGGGACAGGTACAATGAGCAGTTCTTC